This T cell receptor beta chain is from a study of identical twins. MiXCR was run by TCRdb on the 5' RACE reads, yielding one entry per CDR3 protein. This table has approximately 470,000 distinct CDR3 sequences, over 12% appearing once. The CDR3 runs 16 residues. V lost 1 base and J lost 2, with 12 bases in between. The germline gives CDR1 SEHNR, CDR2 FQNEAQ (reference sequence). Details on this clonotype: Its specificity is not known.

Study conclusions and caveats: Fewer insertions characterized abundant cord blood beta clonotypes, whereas memory repertoires showed none. Low generation-probability sequences were in excess among twin-shared out-of-frame alpha sequences.

These data were likewise used in another study, on yellow fever vaccine responses in identical twins. As reported in that work: On the reported evidence, twins' vaccine T cell responses seemed partly convergent and partly personalized.

V and J are TRBV7-9 and TRBJ2-1; D remains ambiguous. The sequenced sample was CD4+ T cells sorted from blood. The receptor comes from a woman between 18 and 30 years old in good health. The CDR3 reads CASSLGGPVTYNEQFF. The CDR3 DNA reads as TGTGCCAGCAGCTTAGGTGGGCCGGTAACCTACAATGAGCAGTTCTTC.